A selection of T cell receptor beta chains follows, all from one sample in a study of OX40 agonist ivuxolimab in advanced cancers. Measured with immunoSEQ multiplex PCR; TCRdb has only the in-frame clones, and not every one. The repertoire holds 80,000 to 100,000 clones, with approximately 90% as singletons. Source: CD4+ or CD8+ T cells sorted from blood, taken in a trial of the OX40 agonist ivuxolimab. These TCRs come from an adult with an advanced solid tumor such as melanoma, head and neck, liver or kidney cancer. Each CDR3 is given with its conserved first and last residue.

V gene	J gene	CDR3 protein
TRBV11-2	TRBJ2-1	CASSLDNSGAAFGGYNEQFF
TRBV10-2	TRBJ1-5	CASRKGQGNQPQHF
TRBV2	TRBJ1-4	CASLPGGSEKLFF
TRBV7-2	TRBJ1-5	CASSSDSNQPQHF
TRBV10-3	TRBJ2-7	CAISETVYEQYF
TRBV6-4	TRBJ2-1	CASSLTSGLLNEQFF
TRBV19	TRBJ1-3	CASSRGDSGNTIYF
TRBV2	TRBJ1-1	CASSELGRADF
TRBV7-9	TRBJ1-5	CASSSTGQGGPQHF
TRBV5-6	TRBJ2-7	CASSRTDRPYEQYF
TRBV7-9	TRBJ2-3	CASSQVNAGERTSTQYF
TRBV27	TRBJ2-1	CASSPQGADYNEQFF
TRBV28	TRBJ1-3	CASSSTGLLYF
TRBV19	TRBJ1-2	CASSPTGGGSGYTF
TRBV2	TRBJ2-1	CASSVDGRRGEQFF
TRBV15	TRBJ2-7	CATSRPSAGRRYEQYF
TRBV28	TRBJ2-3	CASKGMRAEYTQYF